This TCR beta chain was sequenced during a study of T cell repertoires in cytomegalovirus infection. At the level of the study: Well-studied HLA-B-restricted epitopes and recently identified HLA-C-restricted epitopes of CMV were both used in the study. Public signatures in TCR beta pointed to CMV infection and matching HLA type.

Notes on this clonotype: Its antigen is still unknown. One end of the junction is discordant with germline, which a read error may explain.

Points from the study as a whole: Cumulative frequency of public TCR beta families picked out carriers of CMV plus the relevant HLA. Across the ex vivo response, the dominant clonotypes were HLA-C-restricted CMV-specific TCR beta clonotypes.

Germline loops: CDR1 MGHRA, CDR2 YSYEKL. The CDR3 loop spans 16 amino acids. Each CDR3 protein is one row after TCRdb ran MiXCR on the reads. In the table there are about 700,000 distinct CDR3 sequences, about 33% of which are singletons. The genes are TRBV4-1 and TRBJ2-7; D possibly corresponds to TRBD2 (5 bases). The starting material was cultured PBMCs, obtained from culture after CMV antigen stimulation. The receptor was isolated from a human donor in good health (CMV status not recorded). Some clones in this sample may be carry-over from other donors' samples. As DNA, the CDR3 is TGTGCCAGCAGCCAAGATACCCGGGGATCGGCCTACGAGCAGTACTTC. Protein: CASSQDTRGSAYEQYF.